These 11 T cell receptor beta chains were sequenced from one sample in a study of OX40 agonist ivuxolimab in advanced cancers. Measured with immunoSEQ multiplex PCR; TCRdb has only the in-frame clones, and not every one. The sample yields about 79,000 clones, 85% to 95% seen once. The sample consisted of CD4+ or CD8+ T cells sorted from blood, taken in a trial of the OX40 agonist ivuxolimab. The receptors stem from an adult with an advanced solid tumor such as melanoma, head and neck, liver or kidney cancer.

The CDR3 DNA follows: TGTGCCAGCAGCTTCGAAGCGGGGACTATTTACGAGCAGTACTTC. Protein sequence: CASSFEAGTIYEQYF. The genes are TRBV7-6 and TRBJ2-7, with 7 positions matching TRBD2. V lost 3 bases to trimming and J lost 4 bases; unmatched junction nucleotides: 9. The CDR3 contains 15 residues. Germline CDR1 is SGHVS and CDR2 is FNYEAQ.

The chain combines TRBV10-3 with TRBJ2-2; the D gene is possibly TRBD2 (6 bases). The CDR3 has 14 residues. From germline, CDR1 is ENHRY and CDR2 SYGVKD. Trimming took 8 bases from V and 0 from J, leaving 10 bases between them. The CDR3 sequence: CAISGLSNTGELFF. The DNA of the CDR3 is TGTGCCATCTCAGGACTATCGAACACCGGGGAGCTGTTTTTT.

This clone was picked up one time. CDR3: CASSQTGEAEQYF. In nucleotides, the CDR3 is TGCGCCAGCAGCCAAACGGGGGAGGCCGAGCAGTACTTC. The chain couples TRBV4-1 to TRBJ2-7, with D possibly matching TRBD2 (6 bases). Between the trimmed V and J ends, which lost 2 bases and 6 bases, there was a span of 11 bases. CDR3 length equals 13 residues. Germline V lookup: CDR1 MGHRA, CDR2 YSYEKL.

A note on this clone: Relative to the germline gene, one junction end is altered; a read error may explain this. V usage is TRBV29-1 and J usage is TRBJ2-7, with D possibly matching TRBD1 (6 bases). The CDR3 extends over 15 amino acids. CDR1 SQVTM and CDR2 ANQGSEA come from the germline V gene. The CDR3 nucleotides are TGCAGCGTGGAAGGGGTCGGTCAGGGGACCTACGAGCAGTACTTC. Its translation is CSVEGVGQGTYEQYF.

In its sample, this clone was seen once. The rearrangement joins TRBV19 to TRBJ1-1; D not certain. The V gene's germline CDR1 is LNHDA and CDR2 SQIVND (reference sequence). This CDR3 is built from 12 residues. V lost 5 bases and J 4 bases, leaving 8 bases between the germline ends. The CDR3 bases are TGTGCCAGTAGTTATCTGCCCACTGAAGCTTTCTTT. This encodes CASSYLPTEAFF.

The J gene is TRBJ2-3, the V gene TRBV7-9; D uncertain. The germline V gene encodes CDR1 SEHNR and CDR2 FQNEAQ (reference sequence). V was shortened by 8 bases and J by 3 bases, with 18 bases between the two germline ends. The CDR3 covers 15 residues. The CDR3, as DNA: TGTGCCAGCCTAGGCTCGACAAAGAAGACAGATACGCAGTATTTT. As protein: CASLGSTKKTDTQYF.

The DNA of the CDR3 is TGTGCCAGCAGCCCCCAAGGACAGGGCTACTACGAGCAGTACTTC. It translates to CASSPQGQGYYEQYF. V gene TRBV9 combines with J gene TRBJ2-7, with TRBD1 identical over 8 bases. This CDR3 contains 15 residues. The germline gives CDR1 SGDLS, CDR2 YYNGEE. Trimming removed 4 bases from V and 3 bases from J; junction bases left unmatched: 9. The full variable domain, rest sourced from reference TRBV9 and TRBJ2-7, is DSGVTQTPKHLITATGQRVTLRCSPRSGDLSVYWYQQSLDQGLQFLIQYYNGEERAKGNILERFSAQQFPDLHSELNLSSLELGDSALYFCASSPQGQGYYEQYFGPGTRLTVT.

The chain employs TRBV27 and TRBJ1-5; perhaps TRBD1 as D (5 bases). The CDR3 extends over 16 amino acids. The V end lost 1 base, the J end lost 0 bases, and 10 bases lay between the germline ends. Germline-derived CDR1 and CDR2 are MNHEY and SMNVEV (reference sequence). In DNA form, the CDR3 reads TGTGCCAGCAGTTTATTTTGGGGCCATAGCAATCAGCCCCAGCATTTT. This sequence encodes CASSLFWGHSNQPQHF.

This chain connects TRBV6-4 to TRBJ2-7; D is unclear. This CDR3 region has 15 residues. Germline V gene lookup returns CDR1 MRHNA and CDR2 SNTAGT. The germline V and J ends were trimmed by 2 bases and 2 bases, with 13 bases remaining between them. This CDR3 reads CASSDRSDGTYEQYF. The CDR3 DNA reads TGTGCCAGCAGTGACCGATCAGACGGCACCTACGAGCAGTACTTC.

V gene TRBV19 combines with J gene TRBJ2-2; 10 bases agree with TRBD1. Losses at the gene ends were 10 bases for V and 5 bases for J; bases not matched to a gene: 7. In germline, CDR1 is LNHDA, CDR2 SQIVND (reference sequence). The CDR3 has 14 amino acids. The CDR3 bases are TGTGCCACTACTCCGGGACAGGGGACCGGGGAGCTGTTTTTT. Its translation is CATTPGQGTGELFF.

The CDR3 nucleotides read TGTGCCAGCTCACCCCGACAGGGGCGGGGGGCCTACGAGCAGTACTTC. This sequence encodes CASSPRQGRGAYEQYF. The chain employs TRBV18 and TRBJ2-7; D assignment may be TRBD1 or TRBD2 (8 bases each). V dropped 3 bases and J dropped 2 bases, with 17 bases sitting between them. CDR3 length: 16 amino acids. Germline V gene data show CDR1 as KGHSH and CDR2 as LQKENI.